This passage covers 24 T cell receptor beta chains from one sample sequenced in a study of blood T cell repertoires in COVID-19. TCRdb's copy holds only in-frame clones and misses some; the assay was immunoSEQ multiplex PCR. The sample records about 250,000 clones, over 75% being singletons. The sequencing sample was made of PBMCs or T cells enriched from blood (not recorded which). Receptors were obtained from a man between 18 and 29 years old who had recovered from COVID-19.

This clone was seen once. The V and J genes are TRBV7-9 and TRBJ2-5; 10 bases are a match to TRBD2. The junction had 9 bases not matched to a gene; V was cut back by 3 bases and J by 2 bases. Germline V gene lookup returns CDR1 SEHNR and CDR2 FQNEAQ (reference sequence). CDR3 length: 17 residues. The CDR3 protein is CASSLGLAGVWQETQYF. Here the CDR3 DNA reads TGTGCCAGCAGCTTGGGCCTAGCGGGAGTCTGGCAAGAGACCCAGTACTTC.

The chain has TRBV29-1 and TRBJ2-3; 14 bases are shared with TRBD2. Germline loops: CDR1 SQVTM, CDR2 ANQGSEA. The CDR3 runs to 16 residues. The V segment lost 6 bases and the J segment 4 bases; nucleotides outside the gene matches: 9. The CDR3 region is CSVAAGLAGDSDTQYF. In DNA, the CDR3 is TGCAGCGTAGCTGCGGGACTAGCGGGAGATTCAGATACGCAGTATTTT.

The chain has TRBV4-2 and TRBJ1-1; D is unresolved. Trimming left V 0 bases short and J 3 bases short, with 11 bases between. The germline V gene encodes CDR1 LGHNA and CDR2 YNFKEQ. This CDR3 has 15 amino acids. Here the CDR3 reads CASSQDWYGDTEAFF. The CDR3 DNA reads as TGTGCCAGCAGCCAAGATTGGTACGGGGACACTGAAGCTTTCTTT.

The chain combines TRBV30 with TRBJ2-3; D gene uncertain. The CDR3 contains 13 residues. Germline CDR1 GTSNPN, CDR2 SVGIG (reference sequence). Trimming shortened V by 0 bases and J by 3 bases, and 7 bases separated the two germline ends. In nucleotides, the CDR3 is TGTGCCTGGAGTGTACCCGAGACAGATACGCAGTATTTT. Protein product: CAWSVPETDTQYF.

The V call is TRBV15, the J call TRBJ2-7; TRBD1 might be the D (6 bases). The CDR3 runs 12 residues. CDR1 LNHNV and CDR2 YYDKDF come from the germline V gene (reference sequence). V was clipped by 5 bases and J by 3 bases, with 8 bases between them. The CDR3 sequence is CATSRDIYEQYF. The CDR3 region has the DNA TGTGCCACCAGCCGGGACATCTACGAGCAGTACTTC.

This clone was detected only once. The DNA of the CDR3 is TGTGCCAGCAGCTTAGGGCTAGCGGGAGGGTGGAATGAGCAGTTCTTC. Translated: CASSLGLAGGWNEQFF. The V call is TRBV7-9, the J call TRBJ2-1, with 12 bases matching TRBD2. The CDR3 loop spans 16 amino acids. Germline V gene lookup returns CDR1 SEHNR and CDR2 FQNEAQ (reference sequence). With 1 base clipped from V and 7 bases from J, the junction kept 5 bases outside the gene matches.

The rearrangement joins TRBV18 to TRBJ2-1; D is unclear. CDR1 is KGHSH and CDR2 is LQKENI in the germline V gene. Trimming pared 4 bases from V and 2 bases from J, leaving 12 bases between. The CDR3 loop spans 15 amino acids. The CDR3 DNA reads as TGTGCCAGCTCACAGAGCTCCGGTCCCTACAATGAGCAGTTCTTC. It specifies CASSQSSGPYNEQFF. The full variable domain, with the rest looked up from reference TRBV18 and TRBJ2-1, is NAGVMQNPRHLVRRRGQEARLRCSPMKGHSHVYWYRQLPEEGLKFMVYLQKENIIDESGMPKERFSAEFPKEGPSILRIQQVVRGDSAAYFCASSQSSGPYNEQFFGPGTRLTVL.

This sequence joins TRBV7-2 and TRBJ2-1, with 8 positions matching TRBD2. Germline-derived CDR1 and CDR2 are SGHTA and FQGNSA. V gave up 4 bases and J gave up 8 bases; unmatched junction bases: 16. This CDR3 is 17 amino acids long. The DNA of the CDR3 is TGTGCCAGCAGCTCCCCTATAAGCGGGAGAGTTGTCGATGAGCAGTTCTTC. The encoded protein is CASSSPISGRVVDEQFF.

The J gene is TRBJ1-1, the V gene TRBV10-3, with D unresolved. V was trimmed by 0 bases and J by 2 bases, leaving 10 bases between them. The CDR3 covers 15 residues. Germline V gene lookup returns CDR1 ENHRY and CDR2 SYGVKD. In DNA form, the CDR3 reads TGTGCCATCAGTGAGTCGACTGAGGCTAACACTGAAGCTTTCTTT. It translates to CAISESTEANTEAFF.

The chain recombines TRBV18 with TRBJ2-5; 7 nucleotides match TRBD1. This CDR3 spans 15 amino acids. V was clipped by 3 bases and J by 1 base; unmatched bases: 5. Germline V gene lookup returns CDR1 KGHSH and CDR2 LQKENI. The CDR3 is CASSPSEGAQETQYF. DNA of the CDR3: TGTGCCAGCTCACCGTCTGAGGGGGCCCAAGAGACCCAGTACTTC.

This clone was seen just once. The chain carries TRBV13 and TRBJ1-1; possibly TRBD1 for D (6 bases). The V end lost 2 bases, the J end lost 0 bases, and 16 bases lay between the germline ends. This CDR3 has 17 residues. From germline, CDR1 is PRHDT and CDR2 FYEKMQ (reference sequence). The CDR3 DNA follows: TGTGCCAGCAGCTTAAACGTACTACAGGGAGTGAACACTGAAGCTTTCTTT. Protein: CASSLNVLQGVNTEAFF.

This rearrangement joins TRBV18 to TRBJ1-2, with 10 bases aligning to TRBD1. This CDR3 spans 14 amino acids. The V gene's germline CDR1 is KGHSH and CDR2 LQKENI. V lost 4 bases, J lost 6 bases, and 5 bases stayed unmatched. CDR3 residues: CASSLPTGGDGYTF. CDR3 DNA: TGTGCCAGCTCACTACCGACAGGGGGCGATGGCTACACCTTC.

V usage is TRBV23-1 and J usage is TRBJ1-3; D may be TRBD1 (6 bases). TRBV23-1 counts as an open reading frame of uncertain function. This CDR3 has 15 amino acids. The ends were cut back, 0 bases at V and 0 bases at J, with 6 bases in the middle. The CDR3 DNA is TGCGCCAGCAGTCAATCGGGACACTCTGGAAACACCATATATTTT. Amino acids: CASSQSGHSGNTIYF.

This rearrangement joins TRBV5-1 to TRBJ2-3, with D possibly matching TRBD1 (6 bases). This CDR3 contains 16 residues. Trimming removed 1 base from V and 0 bases from J, with 12 bases in between. CDR1 is SGHRS, CDR2 YFSETQ, per germline. The CDR3, as DNA: TGCGCCAGCAGCTTGCAGGGGCTGACTAGCACAGATACGCAGTATTTT. Translated: CASSLQGLTSTDTQYF. The variable domain in full, completed from reference TRBV5-1 and TRBJ2-3, reads KAGVTQTPRYLIKTRGQQVTLSCSPISGHRSVSWYQQTPGQGLQFLFEYFSETQRNKGNFPGRFSGRQFSNSRSEMNVSTLELGDSALYLCASSLQGLTSTDTQYFGPGTRLTVL.

The chain links TRBV6-5 to TRBJ1-4; TRBD1 is a possible D gene (5 bases). V was clipped by 3 bases and J by 8 bases, with 13 bases between them. The CDR3 length is 14 residues. Germline V gives CDR1 MNHEY, CDR2 SVGAGI. CDR3 amino acids: CASSYWQGDEKLFF. The CDR3 coding sequence is TGTGCCAGCAGTTATTGGCAGGGCGACGAAAAACTGTTTTTT.

The V and J genes are TRBV19 and TRBJ2-1, with 10 positions matching TRBD2. The CDR3 extends over 15 amino acids. Germline CDR1 is LNHDA and CDR2 is SQIVND (reference sequence). The junction had 8 bases not matched to a gene; V was cut back by 7 bases and J by 5 bases. The CDR3 DNA sequence: TGTGCCAGTATCCCCTCTAGCGGGGGAAACAATGAGCAGTTCTTC. Protein: CASIPSSGGNNEQFF.

This clone came up a few times. The CDR3: CASSRDSTGELFF. The CDR3 bases are TGTGCCAGTAGTAGGGACAGCACCGGGGAGCTGTTTTTT. The chain has TRBV19 and TRBJ2-2; 7 nucleotides match TRBD1. The V segment lost 4 bases and the J segment 4 bases; nucleotides outside the gene matches: 0. Germline V gives CDR1 LNHDA, CDR2 SQIVND (reference sequence). This CDR3 region has 13 residues. Together with reference TRBV19 and TRBJ2-2, the CDR3 gives the full variable domain: DGGITQSPKYLFRKEGQNVTLSCEQNLNHDAMYWYRQDPGQGLRLIYYSQIVNDFQKGDIAEGYSVSREKKESFPLTVTSAQKNPTAFYLCASSRDSTGELFFGEGSRLTVL.

The CDR3 loop is CASSTPQALGEKLFF. Written as DNA, the CDR3 is TGTGCCAGCAGTACCCCGCAGGCGTTAGGTGAAAAACTGTTTTTT. V is TRBV28 and J is TRBJ1-4; D call uncertain. This CDR3 comprises 15 residues. Germline V gene lookup returns CDR1 MDHEN and CDR2 SYDVKM. Between the trimmed V and J ends, which lost 5 bases and 7 bases, there was a span of 17 bases.

The rearrangement uses TRBV28 and TRBJ2-7, with 8 nucleotides matching TRBD1. The V segment lost 2 bases and the J segment 4 bases; nucleotides outside the gene matches: 7. The germline V gene has CDR1 MDHEN and CDR2 SYDVKM. This CDR3 region has 15 residues. CDR3 sequence: CASSLQAGGLYEQYF. CDR3 nucleotides: TGTGCCAGCAGTTTACAGGCAGGGGGCTTGTACGAGCAGTACTTC.

The V and J genes are TRBV24-1 and TRBJ2-3, with a tentative D call TRBD2 (5 bases). Trimming removed 5 bases at V and 1 base at J, with 21 bases between. CDR1 and CDR2 (germline): KGHDR, SFDVKD. The CDR3 totals 18 residues. DNA for the CDR3: TGTGCCACCAGTGCCATCTTTGGGTCCGCGCGGGGCACAGATACGCAGTATTTT. It encodes CATSAIFGSARGTDTQYF.

The gene calls are TRBV19 and TRBJ2-1; tentatively, D is TRBD2 (6 bases). The V gene lost 6 bases and the J gene lost 3 bases, with 12 bases spanning the gap. Per germline, CDR1 LNHDA and CDR2 SQIVND (reference sequence). The CDR3 loop spans 14 amino acids. DNA for the CDR3: TGTGCCAGTAGGCGGGGTGACGGCTACAATGAGCAGTTCTTC. Its protein product is CASRRGDGYNEQFF. Full variable domain (remainder filled in from reference TRBV19 and TRBJ2-1): DGGITQSPKYLFRKEGQNVTLSCEQNLNHDAMYWYRQDPGQGLRLIYYSQIVNDFQKGDIAEGYSVSREKKESFPLTVTSAQKNPTAFYLCASRRGDGYNEQFFGPGTRLTVL.

This chain joins TRBV11-3 and TRBJ1-1, with D tentatively TRBD1 (6 bases). There are 13 residues in the CDR3. V was cut by 5 bases and J by 1 base, with 8 bases left in between. The V gene's germline CDR1 is SGHNT and CDR2 YENEEA. The CDR3 nucleotides are TGTGCCAGCAGCCTCAGGGGGAACACTGAAGCTTTCTTT. It codes for CASSLRGNTEAFF. Full variable domain (rest looked up from reference TRBV11-3 and TRBJ1-1): EAGVVQSPRYKIIEKKQPVAFWCNPISGHNTLYWYLQNLGQGPELLIRYENEEAVDDSQLPKDRFSAERLKGVDSTLKIQPAELGDSAVYLCASSLRGNTEAFFGQGTRLTVV.

J is TRBJ1-2 and V is TRBV19, with D unclear. CDR3 length equals 14 residues. Trimming took 7 bases from V and 1 from J, leaving 13 bases between them. Germline V gives CDR1 LNHDA, CDR2 SQIVND (reference sequence). The CDR3 sequence: CASTHRGVNYGYTF. The CDR3 nucleotides are TGTGCCAGTACCCACCGCGGGGTTAACTATGGCTACACCTTC.

The chain combines TRBV30 with TRBJ2-7, with TRBD2 identical over 13 bases. CDR1 is GTSNPN and CDR2 is SVGIG in the germline V gene (reference sequence). The CDR3 loop spans 15 amino acids. The J segment lost 3 bases and the V segment lost 3 bases, leaving 5 bases of the junction unmatched. For the CDR3, the DNA is TGTGCCTGGAGCGGCGGACTAGCGGGGGTCTACGAGCAGTACTTC. Its translation: CAWSGGLAGVYEQYF.